Below are 16 T cell receptor beta chains sequenced from a single sample in a study of blood T cell repertoires in COVID-19. Libraries were prepared by immunoSEQ multiplex PCR; TCRdb keeps only in-frame clonotypes and omits some of them. The sample gives hundreds of thousands of clones, approximately 86% of which show up once; around 1.5% is in the top ten. The specimen was peripheral blood. These TCRs come from a woman between 55 and 75 years old who had recovered from COVID-19.

J is TRBJ1-1 and V is TRBV19; D is possibly TRBD1 (6 bases). The CDR3 has 14 residues. CDR1 and CDR2 (germline): LNHDA, SQIVND (reference sequence). V shed 5 bases and J shed 2 bases, with 12 bases lying between them. The CDR3 is CASSPGTRNTEAFF. As DNA, the CDR3 is TGTGCCAGTAGTCCCGGGACACGTAACACTGAAGCTTTCTTT.

This chain connects TRBV5-1 to TRBJ2-7, with D perhaps TRBD1 (6 bases). V lost 0 bases to trimming and J lost 4 bases, with 11 bases between them. Germline V lookup: CDR1 SGHRS, CDR2 YFSETQ. This CDR3 is 14 amino acids long. The CDR3 here is CASSLALDSYEQYF. For the CDR3, the DNA is TGCGCCAGCAGCTTGGCCCTGGACAGTTACGAGCAGTACTTC. Based on the CDR3 plus reference TRBV5-1 and TRBJ2-7, the full variable domain is KAGVTQTPRYLIKTRGQQVTLSCSPISGHRSVSWYQQTPGQGLQFLFEYFSETQRNKGNFPGRFSGRQFSNSRSEMNVSTLELGDSALYLCASSLALDSYEQYFGPGTRLTVT.

The CDR3 region is CASSSQGKNTEAFF. The CDR3 bases are TGTGCCAGCAGTTCGCAGGGGAAGAACACTGAAGCTTTCTTT. This sequence joins TRBV28 and TRBJ1-1; possible D gene TRBD1, 6 bases. Germline CDR1 and CDR2: MDHEN and SYDVKM. V was pared by 4 bases and J by 1 base, with 10 bases between. The CDR3 covers 14 residues.

The rearrangement uses TRBV20-1 and TRBJ1-6; no firm D call. Trimming cost V 5 bases and J 8 bases, with 7 bases left between them. This CDR3 contains 11 residues. Germline CDR1 DFQATT, CDR2 SNEGSKA (reference sequence). The CDR3 DNA follows: TGCAGTGCTCAGAGGGATTCACCCCTCCACTTT. Amino acids: CSAQRDSPLHF.

Only a few counts were recorded for this clone. J is TRBJ1-1 and V is TRBV6-1; TRBD1 agrees at 8 bases. The V gene end was trimmed by 2 bases and the J gene end by 3 bases; junction bases not matched to a gene: 5. Germline assignment: CDR1 MNHNS and CDR2 SASEGT. The CDR3 runs to 15 residues. CDR3 residues: CASSEFVTGDTEAFF. The DNA for the CDR3 is TGTGCCAGCAGTGAATTCGTGACAGGGGACACTGAAGCTTTCTTT.

In this sample, this clone turned up once. This rearrangement joins TRBV3-1 (or the pseudogene TRBV3-2) to TRBJ1-3; D is uncertain. This CDR3 is built from 14 residues. The germline CDR1 and CDR2 sequences are LGHDT and YNNKEL (reference sequence). V lost 1 base and J 10 bases, leaving 14 bases between the germline ends. CDR3 loop: CASSQAGGSSTIYF. The CDR3 nucleotides are TGTGCCAGCAGCCAAGCAGGAGGAAGTAGTACCATATATTTT.

The chain is built from TRBV10-3 and TRBJ2-7; TRBD1 might be the D (6 bases). Germline V gene lookup returns CDR1 ENHRY and CDR2 SYGVKD. The CDR3 sequence is 14 residues long. V lost 2 bases to trimming and J lost 6 bases, with 14 bases between them. The CDR3 region has the DNA TGTGCCATCAGTGAGCAGGGGCCTACGGGCGAGCAGTACTTC. Translated, it gives CAISEQGPTGEQYF.

The chain carries TRBV14 and TRBJ1-6, with 8 bases that match TRBD1. Germline V gives CDR1 SGHDN, CDR2 FVKESK. With V trimmed by 4 bases and J by 7 bases, 9 bases remained unmatched. The CDR3 sequence is 16 residues long. The CDR3 DNA sequence: TGTGCCAGCAGCCGGGGACAGGCCGTAGGGAATTCACCCCTCCACTTT. Amino acids: CASSRGQAVGNSPLHF.

The V gene is TRBV13, the J gene TRBJ1-2; D is unresolved. The CDR3 loop spans 11 amino acids. Germline V gene lookup returns CDR1 PRHDT and CDR2 FYEKMQ (reference sequence). Deletions cut 4 bases from V and 4 bases from J, with 4 bases between. The CDR3 DNA reads TGTGCCAGCAGCTCCCTCTATGGCTACACCTTC. This translates into CASSSLYGYTF.

The V and J genes are TRBV2 and TRBJ2-3, with D possibly TRBD1 on 6 matching bases. Germline CDR1 is SNHLY and CDR2 is FYNNEI. V lost 8 bases and J 3 bases, leaving 6 bases between the germline ends. This CDR3 has 11 amino acids. The CDR3 loop is CASQGTDTQYF. The CDR3, as DNA: TGTGCCAGCCAGGGGACAGATACGCAGTATTTT.

This clone was seen a handful of times. The V gene is TRBV7-2, the J gene TRBJ2-7, with 9 bases lining up with TRBD2. Losses at the gene ends were 1 base for V and 6 bases for J; bases not matched to a gene: 10. There are 16 residues in the CDR3. Germline loops: CDR1 SGHTA, CDR2 FQGNSA. CDR3 loop: CASSLGLAGKIGEQYF. In DNA form, the CDR3 reads TGTGCCAGCAGCTTAGGGCTAGCGGGGAAAATTGGCGAGCAGTACTTC.

The CDR3, as DNA: TGTGCCAGCAGCTTAAGACAGGGAAGCTACGAGCAGTACTTC. Protein sequence: CASSLRQGSYEQYF. The V and J genes are TRBV13 and TRBJ2-7; TRBD1 matches 7 bases. CDR1 PRHDT and CDR2 FYEKMQ come from the germline V gene (reference sequence). With V trimmed by 2 bases and J by 3 bases, 4 bases remained unmatched. This CDR3 is built from 14 residues.

The chain combines TRBV11-3 with TRBJ1-1; D is unresolved. Germline CDR1 and CDR2: SGHNT and YENEEA. This CDR3 is built from 14 residues. V was clipped by 1 base and J by 3 bases, with 9 bases between them. The CDR3 region has the DNA TGTGCCAGCAGCTTAGGGCGCGGGTACACTGAAGCTTTCTTT. It translates to CASSLGRGYTEAFF.

This clone has just one count. The chain couples TRBV6-5 to TRBJ2-5; no clear D. Germline CDR1 MNHEY, CDR2 SVGAGI. V lost 6 bases, J lost 1 base, and 9 bases lay in between. The CDR3 totals 13 residues. The DNA of the CDR3 is TGTGCCAGCAGCACCACTATCCAAGAGACCCAGTACTTC. Its translation: CASSTTIQETQYF.

The chain carries TRBV4-2 and TRBJ2-2; possible D gene TRBD2, 5 bases. The V gene's germline CDR1 is LGHNA and CDR2 YNFKEQ. This CDR3 contains 17 residues. V was cut by 4 bases and J by 3 bases, with 18 bases left in between. DNA for the CDR3: TGTGCCAGCAGCCGCCAGGCGGCTAGCCAAGACACCGGGGAGCTGTTTTTT. Residues: CASSRQAASQDTGELFF.

The chain has TRBV14 and TRBJ2-7; D is possibly TRBD2 (5 bases). With 4 bases removed from V and 6 bases from J, the gap between germline ends came to 13 bases. Germline CDR1 SGHDN, CDR2 FVKESK. The CDR3 has 13 amino acids. The CDR3 nucleotides read TGTGCCAGCAGCCTTAGTTTGGGGAGCGAGCAGTACTTC. This codes for CASSLSLGSEQYF.